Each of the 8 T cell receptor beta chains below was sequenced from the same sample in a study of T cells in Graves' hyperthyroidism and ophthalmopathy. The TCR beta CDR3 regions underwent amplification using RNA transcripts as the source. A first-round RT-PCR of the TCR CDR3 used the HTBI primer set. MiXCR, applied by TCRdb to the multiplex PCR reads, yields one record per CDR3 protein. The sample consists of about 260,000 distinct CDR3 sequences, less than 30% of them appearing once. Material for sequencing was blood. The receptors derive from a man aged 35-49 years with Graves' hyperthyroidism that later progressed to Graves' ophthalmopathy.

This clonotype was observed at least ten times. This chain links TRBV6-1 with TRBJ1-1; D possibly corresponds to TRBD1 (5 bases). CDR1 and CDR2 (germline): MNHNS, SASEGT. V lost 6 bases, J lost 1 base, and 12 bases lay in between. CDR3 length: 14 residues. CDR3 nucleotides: TGTGCCAGCAGCTTGTTAAGGGGGAACACTGAAGCTTTCTTT. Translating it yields CASSLLRGNTEAFF.

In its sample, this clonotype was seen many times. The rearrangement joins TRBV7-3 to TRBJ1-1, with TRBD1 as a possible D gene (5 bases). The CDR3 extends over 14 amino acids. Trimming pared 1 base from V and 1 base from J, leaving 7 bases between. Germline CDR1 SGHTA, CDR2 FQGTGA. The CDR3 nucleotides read TGTGCCAGCAGCTTAAATGGGGGGAACACTGAAGCTTTCTTT. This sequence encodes CASSLNGGNTEAFF.

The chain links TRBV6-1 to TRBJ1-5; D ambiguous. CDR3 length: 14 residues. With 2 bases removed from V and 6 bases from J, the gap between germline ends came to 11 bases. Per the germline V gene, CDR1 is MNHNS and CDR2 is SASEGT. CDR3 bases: TGTGCCAGCAGTGAATTGGGGAAAGGTCAGCCCCAGCATTTT. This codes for CASSELGKGQPQHF.

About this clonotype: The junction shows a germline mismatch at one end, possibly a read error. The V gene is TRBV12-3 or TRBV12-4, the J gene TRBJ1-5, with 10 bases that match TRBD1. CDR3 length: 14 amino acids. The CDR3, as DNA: TGTGTCAGCAGTTACGACAGGGGGCAGGAGCCCCAGCATTTT. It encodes CVSSYDRGQEPQHF.

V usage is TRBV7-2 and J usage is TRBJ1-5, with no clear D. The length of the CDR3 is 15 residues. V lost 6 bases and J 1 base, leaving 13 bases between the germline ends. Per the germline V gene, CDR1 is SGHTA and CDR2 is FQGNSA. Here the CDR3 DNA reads TGTGCCAGCAGGCCCACGGCTACAAGCAATCAGCCCCAGCATTTT. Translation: CASRPTATSNQPQHF.

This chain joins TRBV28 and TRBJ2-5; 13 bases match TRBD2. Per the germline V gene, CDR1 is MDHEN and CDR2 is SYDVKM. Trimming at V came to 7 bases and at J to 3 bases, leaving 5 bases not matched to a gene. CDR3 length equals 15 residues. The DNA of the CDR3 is TGTGCCAGCAACGCCGGGACTAGCGGGAAAGAGACCCAGTACTTC. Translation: CASNAGTSGKETQYF.

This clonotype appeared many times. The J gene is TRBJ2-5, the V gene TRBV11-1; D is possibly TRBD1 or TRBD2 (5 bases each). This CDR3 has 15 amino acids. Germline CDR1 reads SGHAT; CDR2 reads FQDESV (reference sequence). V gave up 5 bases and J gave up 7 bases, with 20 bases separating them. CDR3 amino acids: CASSRHMGVEGTQYF. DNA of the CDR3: TGTGCCAGCAGCCGACACATGGGGGTTGAAGGGACCCAGTACTTC.

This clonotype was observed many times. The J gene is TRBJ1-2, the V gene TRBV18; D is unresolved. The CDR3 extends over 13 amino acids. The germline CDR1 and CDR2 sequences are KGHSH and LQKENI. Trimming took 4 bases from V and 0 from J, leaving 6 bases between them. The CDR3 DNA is TGTGCCAGCTCACTACAGCCTAACTATGGCTACACCTTC. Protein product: CASSLQPNYGYTF.